Below, 2 T cell receptor beta chains from the same sample are listed, as sequenced in a study of OX40 agonist ivuxolimab in advanced cancers. The protocol was immunoSEQ multiplex PCR, while the TCRdb copy is restricted to in-frame clones and leaves out a portion. Of about 83,000 clones listed, around 80% are singletons. Sample: CD4+ or CD8+ T cells sorted from blood, taken in a trial of the OX40 agonist ivuxolimab. The origin of the receptors is an adult with an advanced solid tumor such as melanoma, head and neck, liver or kidney cancer.

This rearrangement joins TRBV7-2 to TRBJ2-5; D gene unclear. Germline assignment: CDR1 SGHTA and CDR2 FQGNSA. The CDR3 consists of 13 residues. V dropped 1 base and J dropped 7 bases, with 10 bases sitting between them. CDR3 nucleotide sequence: TGTGCCAGCAGCTTAGTCGAGCGAGGGACCCAGTACTTC. It yields the protein CASSLVERGTQYF.

Of note for this clone: Its ends do not fully match the called genes, so a read error is possible. This chain connects TRBV7-3 to TRBJ2-7; D possibly matches TRBD1 or TRBD2 (5 bases each). Germline V CDR1 and CDR2: SGHTA, FQGTGA. CDR3 length: 13 amino acids. The CDR3 coding sequence is TGTGTCAGCAGCTTATTGGGGGCCTACGAGCAGTACTTC. This sequence encodes CVSSLLGAYEQYF.